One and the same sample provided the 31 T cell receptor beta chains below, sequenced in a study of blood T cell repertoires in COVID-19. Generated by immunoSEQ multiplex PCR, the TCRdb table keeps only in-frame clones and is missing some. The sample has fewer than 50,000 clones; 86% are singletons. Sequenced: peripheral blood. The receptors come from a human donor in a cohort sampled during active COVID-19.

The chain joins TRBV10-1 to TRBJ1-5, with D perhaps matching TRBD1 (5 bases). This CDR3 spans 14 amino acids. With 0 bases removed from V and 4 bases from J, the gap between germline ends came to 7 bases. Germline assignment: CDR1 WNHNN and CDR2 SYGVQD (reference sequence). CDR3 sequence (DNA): TGCGCCAGCAGTGAGTCTGGGACTAATCAGCCCCAGCATTTT. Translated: CASSESGTNQPQHF.

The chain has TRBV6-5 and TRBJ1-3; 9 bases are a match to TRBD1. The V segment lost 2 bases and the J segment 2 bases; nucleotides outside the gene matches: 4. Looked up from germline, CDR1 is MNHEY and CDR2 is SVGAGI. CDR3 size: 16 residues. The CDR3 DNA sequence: TGTGCCAGCAGTTACGGGGACAGGGTTGCTGGAAACACCATATATTTT. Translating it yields CASSYGDRVAGNTIYF.

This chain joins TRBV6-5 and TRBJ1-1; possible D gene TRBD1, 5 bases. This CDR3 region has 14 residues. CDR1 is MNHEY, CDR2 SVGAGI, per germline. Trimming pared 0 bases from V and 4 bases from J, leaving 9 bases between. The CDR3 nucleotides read TGTGCCAGCAGTTACTCGGGGGGTGGCACTGAAGCTTTCTTT. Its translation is CASSYSGGGTEAFF.

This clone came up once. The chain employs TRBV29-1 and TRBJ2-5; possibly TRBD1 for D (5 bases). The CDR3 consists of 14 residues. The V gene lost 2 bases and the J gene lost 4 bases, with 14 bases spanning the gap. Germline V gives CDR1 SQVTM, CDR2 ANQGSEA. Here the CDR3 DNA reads TGCAGCGTTGAATTGGGGCGAAAACCAGAGACCCAGTACTTC. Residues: CSVELGRKPETQYF.

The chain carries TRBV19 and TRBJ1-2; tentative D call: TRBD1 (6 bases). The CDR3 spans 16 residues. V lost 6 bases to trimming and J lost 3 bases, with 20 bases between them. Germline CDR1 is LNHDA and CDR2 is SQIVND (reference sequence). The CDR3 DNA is TGTGCCAGTAGCACTGCCGGGACATCCTTTTACTATGGCTACACCTTC. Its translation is CASSTAGTSFYYGYTF.

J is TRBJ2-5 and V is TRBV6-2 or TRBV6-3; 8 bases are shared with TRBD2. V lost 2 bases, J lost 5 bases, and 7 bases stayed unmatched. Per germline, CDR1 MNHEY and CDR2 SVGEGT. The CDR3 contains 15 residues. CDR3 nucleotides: TGTGCCAGCAGTTACCGGACTAGCCTGGGGGAGACCCAGTACTTC. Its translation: CASSYRTSLGETQYF.

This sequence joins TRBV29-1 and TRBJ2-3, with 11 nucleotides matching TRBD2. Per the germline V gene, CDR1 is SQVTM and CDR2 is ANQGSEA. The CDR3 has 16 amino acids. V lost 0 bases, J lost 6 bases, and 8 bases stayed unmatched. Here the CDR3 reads CSVEDQASGRSDTQYF. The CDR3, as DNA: TGCAGCGTTGAAGATCAGGCTAGCGGGAGGTCGGATACGCAGTATTTT.

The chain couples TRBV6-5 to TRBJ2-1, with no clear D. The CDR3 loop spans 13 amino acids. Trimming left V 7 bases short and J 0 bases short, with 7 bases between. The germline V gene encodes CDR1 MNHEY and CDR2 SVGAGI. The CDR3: CASKSSSYNEQFF. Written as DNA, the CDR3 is TGTGCCAGCAAATCCAGCTCCTACAATGAGCAGTTCTTC.

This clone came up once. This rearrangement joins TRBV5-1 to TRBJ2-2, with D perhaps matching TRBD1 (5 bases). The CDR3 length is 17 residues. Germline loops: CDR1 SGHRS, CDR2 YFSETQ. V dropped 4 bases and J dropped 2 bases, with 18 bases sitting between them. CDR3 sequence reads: CASSPDSRGTNTGELFF. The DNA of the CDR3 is TGCGCCAGCAGCCCAGACTCTAGGGGCACTAACACCGGGGAGCTGTTTTTT.

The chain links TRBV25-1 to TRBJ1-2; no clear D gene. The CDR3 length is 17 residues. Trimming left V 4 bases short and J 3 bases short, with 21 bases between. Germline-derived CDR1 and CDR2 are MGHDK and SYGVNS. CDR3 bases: TGTGCCAGCAGTGCCCTCGGCTGGGAGGGTGGGGACTATGGCTACACCTTC. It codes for CASSALGWEGGDYGYTF.

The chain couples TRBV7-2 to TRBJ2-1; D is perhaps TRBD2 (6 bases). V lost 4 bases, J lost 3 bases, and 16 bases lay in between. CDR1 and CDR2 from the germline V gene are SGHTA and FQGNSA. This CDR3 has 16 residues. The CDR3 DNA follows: TGTGCCAGCAGCTCTTGGGGAGGCATAAGCTACAATGAGCAGTTCTTC. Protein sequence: CASSSWGGISYNEQFF. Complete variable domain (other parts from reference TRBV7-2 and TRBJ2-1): GAGVSQSPSNKVTEKGKDVELRCDPISGHTALYWYRQSLGQGLEFLIYFQGNSAPDKSGLPSDRFSAERTGGSVSTLTIQRTQQEDSAVYLCASSSWGGISYNEQFFGPGTRLTVL.

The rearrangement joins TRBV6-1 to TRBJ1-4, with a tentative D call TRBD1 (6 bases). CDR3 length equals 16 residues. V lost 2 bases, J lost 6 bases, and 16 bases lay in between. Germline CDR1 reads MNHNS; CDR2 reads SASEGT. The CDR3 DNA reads TGTGCCAGCAGTGAATTGACAGGAAAGATTTATGAAAAACTGTTTTTT. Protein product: CASSELTGKIYEKLFF.

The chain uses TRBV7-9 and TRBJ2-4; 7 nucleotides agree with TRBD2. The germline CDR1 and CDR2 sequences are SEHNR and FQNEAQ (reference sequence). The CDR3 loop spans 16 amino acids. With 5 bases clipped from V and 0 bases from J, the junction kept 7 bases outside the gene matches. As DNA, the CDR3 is TGTGCCAGCAGCCTTAGACTAGCACTAGCCAAAAACATTCAGTACTTC. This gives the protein CASSLRLALAKNIQYF.

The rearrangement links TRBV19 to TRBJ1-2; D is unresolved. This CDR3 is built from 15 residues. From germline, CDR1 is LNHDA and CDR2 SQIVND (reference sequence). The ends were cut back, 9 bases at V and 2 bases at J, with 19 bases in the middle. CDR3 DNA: TGTGCCAGCCATCCTGGTAAAGGAGAAAACTATGGCTACACCTTC. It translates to CASHPGKGENYGYTF.

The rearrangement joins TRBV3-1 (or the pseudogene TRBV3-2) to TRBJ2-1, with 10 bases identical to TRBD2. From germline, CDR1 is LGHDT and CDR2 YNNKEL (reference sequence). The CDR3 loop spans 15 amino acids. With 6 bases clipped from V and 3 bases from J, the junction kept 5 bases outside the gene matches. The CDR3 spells CASRIAGGNYNEQFF. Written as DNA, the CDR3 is TGTGCCAGCAGAATAGCGGGAGGTAACTACAATGAGCAGTTCTTC.

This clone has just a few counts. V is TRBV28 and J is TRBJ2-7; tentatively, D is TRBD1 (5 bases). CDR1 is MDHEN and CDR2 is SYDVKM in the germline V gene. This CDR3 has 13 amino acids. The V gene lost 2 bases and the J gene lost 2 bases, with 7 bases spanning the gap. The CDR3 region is CASSLPGPYEQYF. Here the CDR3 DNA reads TGTGCCAGCAGTTTACCAGGGCCCTACGAGCAGTACTTC. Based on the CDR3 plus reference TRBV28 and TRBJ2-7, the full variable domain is DVKVTQSSRYLVKRTGEKVFLECVQDMDHENMFWYRQDPGLGLRLIYFSYDVKMKEKGDIPEGYSVSREKKERFSLILESASTNQTSMYLCASSLPGPYEQYFGPGTRLTVT.

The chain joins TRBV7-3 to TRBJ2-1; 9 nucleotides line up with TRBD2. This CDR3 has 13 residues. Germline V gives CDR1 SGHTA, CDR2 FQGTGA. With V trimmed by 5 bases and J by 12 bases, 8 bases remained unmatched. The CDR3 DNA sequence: TGTGCCAGCAGCCCGGGGACTAGCAACGGGCAGTTCTTC. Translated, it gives CASSPGTSNGQFF. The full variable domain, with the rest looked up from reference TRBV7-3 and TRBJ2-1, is GAGVSQTPSNKVTEKGKYVELRCDPISGHTALYWYRQSLGQGPEFLIYFQGTGAADDSGLPNDRFFAVRPEGSVSTLKIQRTERGDSAVYLCASSPGTSNGQFFGPGTRLTVL.

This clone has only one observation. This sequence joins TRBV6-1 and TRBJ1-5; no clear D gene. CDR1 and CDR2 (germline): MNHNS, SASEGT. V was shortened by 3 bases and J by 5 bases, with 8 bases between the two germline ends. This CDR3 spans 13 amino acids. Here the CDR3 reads CASSDSSYQPQHF. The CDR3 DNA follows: TGTGCCAGCAGTGACAGTTCTTATCAGCCCCAGCATTTT.

In DNA form, the CDR3 reads TGTGCCAGCAGCTTGAGTTCTGAGGGTCAGCCCCAGCATTTT. Its translation: CASSLSSEGQPQHF. This chain joins TRBV7-9 and TRBJ1-5; D gene ambiguous. V lost 3 bases and J lost 6, with 12 bases in between. This CDR3 is built from 14 residues. Germline CDR1 is SEHNR and CDR2 is FQNEAQ (reference sequence). Full variable domain (missing parts from reference TRBV7-9 and TRBJ1-5): DTGVSQNPRHKITKRGQNVTFRCDPISEHNRLYWYRQTLGQGPEFLTYFQNEAQLEKSRLLSDRFSAERPKGSFSTLEIQRTEQGDSAMYLCASSLSSEGQPQHFGDGTRLSIL.

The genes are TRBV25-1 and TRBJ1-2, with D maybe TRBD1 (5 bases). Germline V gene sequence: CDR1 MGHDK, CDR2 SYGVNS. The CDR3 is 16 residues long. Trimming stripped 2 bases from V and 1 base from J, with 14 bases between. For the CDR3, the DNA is TGTGCCAGCAGTGAAATTGGGGCAGGGATTAACTATGGCTACACCTTC. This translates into CASSEIGAGINYGYTF.

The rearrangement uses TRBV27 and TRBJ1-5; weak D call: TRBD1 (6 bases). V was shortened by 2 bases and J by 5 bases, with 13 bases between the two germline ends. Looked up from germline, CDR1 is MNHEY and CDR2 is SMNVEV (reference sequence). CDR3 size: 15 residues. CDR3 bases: TGTGCCAGCAGTTTACGCAGGGGAGAGGATCAGCCCCAGCATTTT. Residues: CASSLRRGEDQPQHF.

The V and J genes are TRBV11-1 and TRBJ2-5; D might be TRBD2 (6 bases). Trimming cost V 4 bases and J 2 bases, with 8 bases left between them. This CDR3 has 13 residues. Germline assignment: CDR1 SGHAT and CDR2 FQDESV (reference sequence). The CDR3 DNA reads TGTGCCAGCAGCTCGAGCGGGCAAGAGACCCAGTACTTC. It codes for CASSSSGQETQYF.

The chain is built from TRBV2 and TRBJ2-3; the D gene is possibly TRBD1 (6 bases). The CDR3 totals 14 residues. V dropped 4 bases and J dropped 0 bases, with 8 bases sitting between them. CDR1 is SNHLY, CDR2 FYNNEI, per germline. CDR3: CASSGTASTDTQYF. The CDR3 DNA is TGTGCCAGCAGTGGGACAGCTAGCACAGATACGCAGTATTTT. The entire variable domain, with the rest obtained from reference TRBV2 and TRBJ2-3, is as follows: EPEVTQTPSHQVTQMGQEVILRCVPISNHLYFYWYRQILGQKVEFLVSFYNNEISEKSEIFDDQFSVERPDGSNFTLKIRSTKLEDSAMYFCASSGTASTDTQYFGPGTRLTVL.

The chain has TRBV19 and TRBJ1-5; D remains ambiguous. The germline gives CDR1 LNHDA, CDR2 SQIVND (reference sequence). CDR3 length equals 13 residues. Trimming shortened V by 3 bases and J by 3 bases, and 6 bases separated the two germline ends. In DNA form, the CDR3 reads TGTGCCAGTAGTATTCAAAACAATCAGCCCCAGCATTTT. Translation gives CASSIQNNQPQHF.

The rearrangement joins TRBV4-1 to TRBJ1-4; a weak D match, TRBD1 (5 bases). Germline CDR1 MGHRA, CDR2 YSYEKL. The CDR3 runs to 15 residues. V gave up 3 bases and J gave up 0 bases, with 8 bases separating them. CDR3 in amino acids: CASSHTGATNEKLFF. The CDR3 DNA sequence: TGCGCCAGCAGCCATACAGGTGCAACTAATGAAAAACTGTTTTTT.

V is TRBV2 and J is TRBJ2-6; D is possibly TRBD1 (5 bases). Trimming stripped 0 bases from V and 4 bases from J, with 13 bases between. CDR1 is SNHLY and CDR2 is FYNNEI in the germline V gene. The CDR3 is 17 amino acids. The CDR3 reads CASSEAIHRTGANVLTF. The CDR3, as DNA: TGTGCCAGCAGTGAAGCGATTCACAGGACCGGGGCCAACGTCCTGACTTTC. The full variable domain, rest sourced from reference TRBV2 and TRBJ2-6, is EPEVTQTPSHQVTQMGQEVILRCVPISNHLYFYWYRQILGQKVEFLVSFYNNEISEKSEIFDDQFSVERPDGSNFTLKIRSTKLEDSAMYFCASSEAIHRTGANVLTFGAGSRLTVL.

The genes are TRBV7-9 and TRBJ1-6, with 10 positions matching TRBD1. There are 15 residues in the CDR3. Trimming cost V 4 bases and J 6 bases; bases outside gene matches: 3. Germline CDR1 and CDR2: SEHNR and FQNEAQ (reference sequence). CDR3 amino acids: CASSSGQGSNSPLHF. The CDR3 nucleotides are TGTGCCAGCAGCTCGGGACAGGGGAGTAATTCACCCCTCCACTTT.

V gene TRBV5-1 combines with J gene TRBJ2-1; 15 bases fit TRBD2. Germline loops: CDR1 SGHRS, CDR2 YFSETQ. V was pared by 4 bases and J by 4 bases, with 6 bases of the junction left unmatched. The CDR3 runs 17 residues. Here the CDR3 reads CASSPGLAGGYYNEQFF. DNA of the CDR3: TGCGCCAGCAGCCCCGGACTAGCGGGGGGGTATTACAATGAGCAGTTCTTC.

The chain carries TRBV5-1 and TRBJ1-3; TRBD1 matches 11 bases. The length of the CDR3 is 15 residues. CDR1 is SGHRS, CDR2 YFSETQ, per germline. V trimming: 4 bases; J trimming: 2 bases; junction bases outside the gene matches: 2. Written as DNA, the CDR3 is TGCGCCAGCAGCAGGACAGGGGGCCCTGGAAACACCATATATTTT. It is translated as CASSRTGGPGNTIYF.

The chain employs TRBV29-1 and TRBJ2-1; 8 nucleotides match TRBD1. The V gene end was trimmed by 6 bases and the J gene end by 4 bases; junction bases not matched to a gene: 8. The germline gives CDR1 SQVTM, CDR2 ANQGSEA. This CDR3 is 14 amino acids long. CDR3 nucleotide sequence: TGCAGCGTCCCTGCCGGGACAGGATACAATGAGCAGTTCTTC. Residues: CSVPAGTGYNEQFF.

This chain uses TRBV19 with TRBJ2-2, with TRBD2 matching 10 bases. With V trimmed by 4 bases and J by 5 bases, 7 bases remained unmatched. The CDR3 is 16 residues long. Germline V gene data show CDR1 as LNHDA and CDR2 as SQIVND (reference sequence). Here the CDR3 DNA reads TGTGCCAGTAGTAAAGGAGCGGGGGGGCCTACCGGGGAGCTGTTTTTT. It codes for CASSKGAGGPTGELFF.